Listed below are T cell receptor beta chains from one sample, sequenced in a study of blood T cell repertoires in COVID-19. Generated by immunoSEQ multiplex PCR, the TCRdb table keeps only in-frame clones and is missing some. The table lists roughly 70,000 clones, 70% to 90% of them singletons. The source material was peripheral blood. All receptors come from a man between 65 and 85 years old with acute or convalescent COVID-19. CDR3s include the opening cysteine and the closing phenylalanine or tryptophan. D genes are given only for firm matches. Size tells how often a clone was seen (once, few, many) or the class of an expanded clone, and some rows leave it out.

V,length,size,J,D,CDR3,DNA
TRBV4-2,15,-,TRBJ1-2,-,CASSLATPGIKGYTF,TGTGCCAGCAGCCTCGCCACGCCGGGAATAAAGGGCTACACCTTC
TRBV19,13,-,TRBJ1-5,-,CASRHRGNQPQHF,TGTGCCAGTCGCCACCGGGGCAATCAGCCCCAGCATTTT
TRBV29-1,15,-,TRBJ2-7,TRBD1,CSVDKGGQGTYEQYF,TGCAGCGTTGACAAAGGGGGACAGGGCACCTACGAGCAGTACTTC
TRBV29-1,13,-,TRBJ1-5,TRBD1,CSVGDSSHQPQHF,TGCAGCGTGGGGGACAGTTCCCATCAGCCCCAGCATTTT
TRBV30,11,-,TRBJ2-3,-,CAWRSGDTQYF,TGTGCCTGGAGATCAGGGGATACGCAGTATTTT
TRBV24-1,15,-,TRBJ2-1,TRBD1,CATSDRANPYNEQFF,TGTGCCACCTCGGACAGGGCGAATCCGTACAATGAGCAGTTCTTC
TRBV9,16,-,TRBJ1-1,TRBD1,CASTPGTGHMNTEAFF,TGTGCCAGCACCCCCGGGACAGGGCACATGAACACTGAAGCTTTCTTT
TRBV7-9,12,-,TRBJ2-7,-,CASSFTGYEQYF,TGTGCCAGCAGCTTCACAGGATACGAGCAGTACTTC
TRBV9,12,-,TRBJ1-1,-,CASSPLNTEAFF,TGTGCCAGCAGCCCCTTAAACACTGAAGCTTTCTTT
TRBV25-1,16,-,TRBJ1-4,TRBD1,CASTALRTGGNEKLFF,TGTGCCAGCACCGCCCTCCGGACAGGGGGTAATGAAAAACTGTTTTTT
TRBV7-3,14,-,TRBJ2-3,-,CASSFRWFTDTQYF,TGTGCCAGCAGCTTCAGGTGGTTCACAGATACGCAGTATTTT
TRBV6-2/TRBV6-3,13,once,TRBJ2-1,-,CASSYGGRNEQFF,TGTGCCAGCAGTTACGGAGGGCGGAATGAGCAGTTCTTC
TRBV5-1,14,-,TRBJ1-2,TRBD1,CASSHGGDSYGYTF,TGCGCCAGCAGCCACGGAGGGGACAGCTATGGCTACACCTTC
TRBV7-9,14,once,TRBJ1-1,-,CASSSTEGNTEAFF,TGTGCCAGCAGCTCAACAGAGGGGAACACTGAAGCTTTCTTT
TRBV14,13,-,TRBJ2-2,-,CASRATGTGELFF,TGTGCCAGCAGGGCAACGGGCACCGGGGAGCTGTTTTTT
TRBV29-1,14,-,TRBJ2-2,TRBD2,CSGETSAGTGELFF,TGCAGCGGCGAAACTAGCGCGGGCACCGGGGAGCTGTTTTTT
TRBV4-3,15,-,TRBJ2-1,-,CASSQERGSFNEQFF,TGCGCCAGCAGCCAAGAGAGGGGGAGCTTTAATGAGCAGTTCTTC
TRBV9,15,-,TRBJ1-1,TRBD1,CASSRAGTVNTEAFF,TGTGCCAGCAGCAGAGCCGGGACAGTGAACACTGAAGCTTTCTTT
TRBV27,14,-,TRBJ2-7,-,CASSPGLTSYEQYF,TGTGCCAGCAGCCCCGGACTTACCTCCTACGAGCAGTACTTC
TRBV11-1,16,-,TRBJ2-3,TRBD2,CASSHPLAGVTDTQYF,TGTGCCAGCAGCCATCCCCTAGCGGGGGTCACAGATACGCAGTATTTT
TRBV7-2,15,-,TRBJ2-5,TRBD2,CASSLGSGGVETQYF,TGTGCCAGCAGCTTAGGTTCCGGGGGGGTAGAGACCCAGTACTTC
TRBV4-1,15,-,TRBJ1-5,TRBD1,CASSRTTGANQPQHF,TGCGCCAGCAGCCGCACTACAGGGGCCAATCAGCCCCAGCATTTT
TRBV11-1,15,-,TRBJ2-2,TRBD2,CASSSSGGAPGELFF,TGTGCCAGCAGCTCTAGCGGGGGGGCTCCCGGGGAGCTGTTTTTT
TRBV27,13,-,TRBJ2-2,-,CAGRQGNTGELFF,TGTGCCGGCCGGCAGGGCAACACCGGGGAGCTGTTTTTT
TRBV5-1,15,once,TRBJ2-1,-,CASSLGGQLYNEQFF,TGCGCCAGCAGCTTGGGCGGACAGCTCTACAATGAGCAGTTCTTC
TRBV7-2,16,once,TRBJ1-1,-,CASSLGRQWGDTEAFF,TGTGCCAGCAGCTTAGGCAGGCAGTGGGGCGACACTGAAGCTTTCTTT
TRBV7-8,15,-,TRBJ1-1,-,CASSSDLRGETEAFF,TGTGCCAGCAGCTCGGACCTCAGGGGTGAAACTGAAGCTTTCTTT
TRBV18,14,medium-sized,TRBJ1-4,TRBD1,CASSPRTGDEKLFF,TGTGCCAGCTCACCGAGGACAGGGGATGAAAAACTGTTTTTT
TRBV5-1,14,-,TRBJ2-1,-,CASSTLSRENEQFF,TGCGCCAGCAGCACCTTGTCACGGGAAAATGAGCAGTTCTTC
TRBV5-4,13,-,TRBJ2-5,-,CASSTQQGETQYF,TGTGCCAGCAGCACCCAACAGGGAGAGACCCAGTACTTC
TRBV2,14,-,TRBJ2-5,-,CASINTGYQETQYF,TGTGCCAGCATTAATACAGGGTACCAAGAGACCCAGTACTTC
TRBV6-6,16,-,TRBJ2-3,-,CASTAGRTSSTDTQYF,TGTGCCAGCACGGCGGGCCGAACTTCTAGCACAGATACGCAGTATTTT
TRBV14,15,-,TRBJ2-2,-,CASSPPGSNTGELFF,TGTGCCAGCAGCCCCCCGGGGTCTAACACCGGGGAGCTGTTTTTT
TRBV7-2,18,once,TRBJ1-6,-,CASSFLSLGASGNSPLHF,TGTGCCAGCAGCTTTCTCTCTCTGGGGGCTTCGGGGAATTCACCCCTCCACTTT
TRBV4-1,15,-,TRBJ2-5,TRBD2,CASSQGGGDQETQYF,TGCGCCAGCAGCCAAGGGGGAGGGGACCAAGAGACCCAGTACTTC
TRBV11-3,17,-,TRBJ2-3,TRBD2,CASSLPLSGGGTDTQYF,TGTGCCAGCAGCTTACCTTTAAGCGGGGGGGGCACAGATACGCAGTATTTT
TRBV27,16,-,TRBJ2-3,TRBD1,CASSLLGQGAADTQYF,TGTGCCAGCAGTTTATTGGGACAGGGGGCGGCAGATACGCAGTATTTT
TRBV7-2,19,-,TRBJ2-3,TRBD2,CASSLRPGTSGVRTDTQYF,TGTGCCAGCAGCTTAAGACCAGGGACTAGCGGGGTGAGGACAGATACGCAGTATTTT
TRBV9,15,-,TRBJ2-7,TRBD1,CASSVDAGGNYEQYF,TGTGCCAGCAGCGTAGATGCAGGGGGCAATTACGAGCAGTACTTC
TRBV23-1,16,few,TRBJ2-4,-,CATPRGGLLAKNIQYF,TGCGCCACCCCCCGGGGTGGTCTTCTAGCCAAAAACATTCAGTACTTC
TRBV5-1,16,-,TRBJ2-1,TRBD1,CASSAQGQGLGNEQFF,TGCGCCAGCAGCGCCCAGGGACAGGGGTTAGGCAATGAGCAGTTCTTC
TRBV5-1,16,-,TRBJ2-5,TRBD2,CASSPGWTSGQETQYF,TGCGCCAGCAGCCCCGGATGGACTAGCGGCCAAGAGACCCAGTACTTC
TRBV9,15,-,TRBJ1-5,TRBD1,CASSVGTGQNQPQHF,TGTGCCAGCAGCGTAGGGACAGGACAGAATCAGCCCCAGCATTTT
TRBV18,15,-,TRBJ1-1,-,CASSLRDGVGGEAFF,TGTGCCAGCTCACTAAGAGACGGGGTCGGAGGTGAAGCTTTCTTT
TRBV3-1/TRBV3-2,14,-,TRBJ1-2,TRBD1,CASSRDRANYGYTF,TGTGCCAGCAGTCGTGACAGGGCTAACTATGGCTACACCTTC
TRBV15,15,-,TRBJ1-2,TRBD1,CATSRDRGLSYGYTF,TGTGCCACCAGCAGGGACAGGGGGTTGAGTTATGGCTACACCTTC
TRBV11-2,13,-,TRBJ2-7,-,CASRTQGRYEQYF,TGTGCCAGCAGGACCCAGGGGCGATACGAGCAGTACTTC
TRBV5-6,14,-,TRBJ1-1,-,CASSLTQSETEAFF,TGTGCCAGCAGCTTGACCCAAAGTGAGACTGAAGCTTTCTTT
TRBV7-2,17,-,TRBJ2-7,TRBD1,CASSLWDRGPTAYEQYF,TGTGCCAGCAGCTTATGGGACAGGGGACCCACGGCCTACGAGCAGTACTTC
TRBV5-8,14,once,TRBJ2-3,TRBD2,CASSFSGATDTQYF,TGTGCCAGCAGCTTTAGCGGGGCGACAGATACGCAGTATTTT